This T cell receptor beta chain is from a study of OX40 agonist ivuxolimab in advanced cancers. The protocol was immunoSEQ multiplex PCR, while the TCRdb copy is restricted to in-frame clones and leaves out a portion. Of about 100,000 clones in the sample, 90% to 96% were seen once. The CDR3 totals 12 residues. Trimming cost V 2 bases and J 9 bases, with 8 bases left between them. The germline V gene has CDR1 MNHEY and CDR2 SVGAGI. This TCR derives from an adult with an advanced solid tumor such as melanoma, head and neck, liver or kidney cancer. The rearrangement links TRBV6-5 to TRBJ2-1; a possible D gene is TRBD2 (6 bases). The sequenced sample was CD4+ or CD8+ T cells sorted from blood, obtained in a trial of the OX40 agonist ivuxolimab. CDR3 DNA sequence: TGTGCCAGCAGTTACCCCGGGGGTGAGCAGTTCTTC. It translates to CASSYPGGEQFF.